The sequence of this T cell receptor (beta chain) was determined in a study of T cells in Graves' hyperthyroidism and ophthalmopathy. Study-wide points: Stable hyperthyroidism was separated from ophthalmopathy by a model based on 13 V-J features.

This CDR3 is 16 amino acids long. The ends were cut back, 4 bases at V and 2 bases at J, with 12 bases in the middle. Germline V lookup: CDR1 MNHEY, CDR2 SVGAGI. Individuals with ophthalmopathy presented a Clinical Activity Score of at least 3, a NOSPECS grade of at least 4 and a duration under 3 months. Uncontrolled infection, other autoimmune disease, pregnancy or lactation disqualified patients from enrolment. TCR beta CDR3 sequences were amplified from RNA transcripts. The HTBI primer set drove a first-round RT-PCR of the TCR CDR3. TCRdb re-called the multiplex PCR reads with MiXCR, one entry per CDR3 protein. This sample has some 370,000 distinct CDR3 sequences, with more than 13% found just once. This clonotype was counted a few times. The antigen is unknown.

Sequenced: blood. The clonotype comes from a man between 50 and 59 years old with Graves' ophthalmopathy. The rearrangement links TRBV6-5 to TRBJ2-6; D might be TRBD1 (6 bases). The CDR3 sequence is CASSSDRPPGANVLTF. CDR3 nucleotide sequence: TGTGCCAGCAGTTCTGACAGGCCCCCTGGGGCCAACGTCCTGACTTTC.